One and the same sample provided the 2 T cell receptor beta chains below, sequenced in a study of blood T cell repertoires in COVID-19. Generated by immunoSEQ multiplex PCR, the TCRdb table keeps only in-frame clones and is missing some. The data show roughly 100,000 clones, 69% seen once. The sequenced sample was peripheral blood. The receptor source for this set is a man aged 80 or over with acute or convalescent COVID-19.

The table lists this clone with many counts. The rearrangement links TRBV19 to TRBJ2-7; no firm D call. Germline CDR1 is LNHDA and CDR2 is SQIVND (reference sequence). This CDR3 region has 13 residues. V lost 10 bases to trimming and J lost 3 bases, with 16 bases between them. The CDR3 loop is CATRDWADYEQYF. As DNA, the CDR3 is TGTGCCACCAGAGATTGGGCTGACTACGAGCAGTACTTC. Variable domain in full (rest from reference TRBV19 and TRBJ2-7): DGGITQSPKYLFRKEGQNVTLSCEQNLNHDAMYWYRQDPGQGLRLIYYSQIVNDFQKGDIAEGYSVSREKKESFPLTVTSAQKNPTAFYLCATRDWADYEQYFGPGTRLTVT.

This sequence joins TRBV5-8 and TRBJ2-7, with D possibly matching TRBD1 (5 bases). In germline, CDR1 is SGHTS, CDR2 YDEGEE. The V gene lost 4 bases and the J gene lost 9 bases, with 14 bases spanning the gap. CDR3 length equals 12 residues. CDR3 residues: CASSQQVKSQYF. For the CDR3, the DNA is TGTGCCAGCAGCCAACAGGTAAAATCGCAGTACTTC.